Listed below are T cell receptor beta chains from one sample, sequenced in a study of blood T cell repertoires in COVID-19. Measured with immunoSEQ multiplex PCR; TCRdb has only the in-frame clones, and not every one. The sample contains about 140,000 clones, around 82% of which appear only once. The sequenced material came from peripheral blood. These receptors came from a human donor in a cohort sampled during active COVID-19. The CDR3 runs from the conserved cysteine through the conserved F or W. D genes are given only for firm matches. Where a row states a size, it is once, few, many or the class of an expanded clone; other rows omit it.

CDR3 DNA	CDR3 protein	D gene	J gene	clone size	V gene	CDR3 length
TGTGCCATCAGTTCCGGGACAGGGATACATACTAACTATGGCTACACCTTC	CAISSGTGIHTNYGYTF	TRBD1	TRBJ1-2	few	TRBV10-3	17
TGTGCCAGCAGTTTAAATCCGGCAGGTCCGTACGAGCAGTACTTC	CASSLNPAGPYEQYF	-	TRBJ2-7	-	TRBV28	15
TGTGCCAGCAGCCAGTCGGGGGGCCGCTCCTACAATGAGCAGTTCTTC	CASSQSGGRSYNEQFF	-	TRBJ2-1	-	TRBV3-1/TRBV3-2	16
TGTGCCAGCAGTCACCGCTCCGGGACAGGGAGGCCTTATAGCAATCAGCCCCAGCATTTT	CASSHRSGTGRPYSNQPQHF	TRBD1	TRBJ1-5	-	TRBV13	20
TGTGCCAGCAGCAACCCTTACAGGGGTAGGTCGACCATATATTTT	CASSNPYRGRSTIYF	TRBD1	TRBJ1-3	many	TRBV3-1/TRBV3-2	15
TGTGCCAGCAGCCTAAGATTTGAGGATGAGCAGTTCTTC	CASSLRFEDEQFF	-	TRBJ2-1	few	TRBV7-9	13
TGTGCCACCGGCATTCGGGGTAGACATGAAAAACTGTTTTTT	CATGIRGRHEKLFF	-	TRBJ1-4	-	TRBV25-1	14
TGTGCCAGCAAAGGACTTCGAGCGCACAATCAGCCCCAGCATTTT	CASKGLRAHNQPQHF	-	TRBJ1-5	-	TRBV2	15
TGCGCCAGCAGCGTGGACAGTCCCACCACCTACGAGCAGTACTTC	CASSVDSPTTYEQYF	-	TRBJ2-7	-	TRBV5-1	15
TGCGCCAGCAGCGCTTTTCAAGAGGGTACTGCTAATACCTTC	CASSAFQEGTANTF	-	TRBJ1-2	-	TRBV5-1	14
TGTGCCAGCAGTGGGACAGGATTGGGAAATCAGCCCCAGCATTTT	CASSGTGLGNQPQHF	TRBD1	TRBJ1-5	-	TRBV2	15
TGTGCCAGCAGCCTGACTCACCCGAGGGACGAGCAGTACTTC	CASSLTHPRDEQYF	-	TRBJ2-7	-	TRBV2	14
TGTGCCAGCAGCGATTCCGACGGAGCTAGCGGCTACACCTTC	CASSDSDGASGYTF	-	TRBJ1-2	-	TRBV6-5	14
TGCGCCAGCGGACCGACAGGGAGCACAGATACGCAGTATTTT	CASGPTGSTDTQYF	TRBD1	TRBJ2-3	-	TRBV5-1	14
TGCAGCTTAACATGGGGAAACACCATATATTTT	CSLTWGNTIYF	-	TRBJ1-3	-	TRBV20-1	11
TGCAGCGTTGAAGATGGCGACAGGGGTAAGGAGCAGTACTTC	CSVEDGDRGKEQYF	TRBD1	TRBJ2-7	-	TRBV29-1	14
TGTGCCAGCAGCACGGGACAGGGAAAAGCTTTCTTT	CASSTGQGKAFF	TRBD1	TRBJ1-1	-	TRBV6-5	12
TGTGCCAGTAGGACAGGTCTAGGCTCCACCGGGCCTGGCTACACCTTC	CASRTGLGSTGPGYTF	-	TRBJ1-2	-	TRBV19	16
TGTGCCAGCAGCTTACAGGCAGGGGGGTTCTACGAGCAGTACTTC	CASSLQAGGFYEQYF	-	TRBJ2-7	-	TRBV7-9	15
TGCGCCAGCAGCCCCCAACCTAGGACAGGGTCAGAGACCCAGTACTTC	CASSPQPRTGSETQYF	TRBD1	TRBJ2-5	many	TRBV5-1	16
TGTGCCAGCAGCCAACCCCGTTTGAGGACTGAAGCTTTCTTT	CASSQPRLRTEAFF	-	TRBJ1-1	-	TRBV13	14
TGTGCCAGCAGTTCGACACCCACCCCCATCTATGGCTACACCTTC	CASSSTPTPIYGYTF	-	TRBJ1-2	-	TRBV6-5	15
TGTGCCAGCACCCAAGTGGCGGGCCACGGGGAGCTGTTTTTT	CASTQVAGHGELFF	-	TRBJ2-2	-	TRBV6-5	14
TGTGCCAGCAGTTTTGATCGGGGGACTGAAGCTTTCTTT	CASSFDRGTEAFF	-	TRBJ1-1	-	TRBV12-3/TRBV12-4	13
TGTGCCAGCAGTTTATGGGGGGCTGGGGCCAACGTCCTGACTTTC	CASSLWGAGANVLTF	-	TRBJ2-6	-	TRBV27	15
TGTGCCAGCAGCTCGTGGACAGGCAGTTCTGGGGCCAACGTCCTGACTTTC	CASSSWTGSSGANVLTF	TRBD1	TRBJ2-6	-	TRBV7-9	17
TGTGCCAGCAGCAATAGGGCAGGGGGAGGCTACGAGCAGTACTTC	CASSNRAGGGYEQYF	-	TRBJ2-7	-	TRBV21-1	15
TGTGCCAGCAGTCACAGGAGACTAGCGGGGAATACTAATGAAAAACTGTTTTTT	CASSHRRLAGNTNEKLFF	-	TRBJ1-4	-	TRBV3-1/TRBV3-2	18
TGTGCCAGCAGCTTAAGTCCCCGGACTAGCGGGGGTGGGTACCAAGAGACCCAGTACTTC	CASSLSPRTSGGGYQETQYF	TRBD2	TRBJ2-5	-	TRBV13	20
TGTGCCAGCAGTTGGGGGAGGAATGAGCAGTTCTTC	CASSWGRNEQFF	-	TRBJ2-1	-	TRBV12-3/TRBV12-4	12
TGTGCCAGCAGCCAAGGGGGCGCGGACTATGGCTACACCTTC	CASSQGGADYGYTF	-	TRBJ1-2	-	TRBV3-1/TRBV3-2	14
TGTGCCAGTAGTATAGTCTTAAATAGACAGTTCGCCTACGAGCAGTACTTC	CASSIVLNRQFAYEQYF	-	TRBJ2-7	-	TRBV19	17
TGTGCCAGTAGTAAAGCCGCGGTCTCCACCGGGGAGCTGTTTTTT	CASSKAAVSTGELFF	-	TRBJ2-2	-	TRBV19	15
TGCGCCAGCAGCCAAGGTGGGACAGGGGGACCCTATAGCAATCAGCCCCAGCATTTT	CASSQGGTGGPYSNQPQHF	TRBD1	TRBJ1-5	-	TRBV4-1	19
TGTGCCAGCAGCTTGATCGGTTGGGAAGCTTTCTTT	CASSLIGWEAFF	-	TRBJ1-1	-	TRBV7-2	12
TGTGCCACCAGCAGAGATCTCGGGAGGGGTGCAACTAATGAAAAACTGTTTTTT	CATSRDLGRGATNEKLFF	-	TRBJ1-4	-	TRBV15	18
TGCGCCAGCAACGTCCAGGGTCTTTACACAGATACGCAGTATTTT	CASNVQGLYTDTQYF	-	TRBJ2-3	-	TRBV5-1	15
TGTGCCAGCAGCTACCGGGATGAGCAGTTCTTC	CASSYRDEQFF	-	TRBJ2-1	-	TRBV5-8	11